The rows below give T cell receptor beta chains drawn from one sample of a study of T-cell reconstitution after alpha-beta-depleted transplantation in children. TCRdb used MiXCR to reprocess the PCR reads, holding one entry per CDR3 protein. The profile shows approximately 110,000 distinct CDR3 sequences, about 23% of them singletons. The sequences come from PBMCs, mostly from graft donor cells, collected 180 days after TCRalphabeta/CD19-depleted stem cell transplant. The receptors here all came from a male patient under 10 years old who had a stem cell transplant for chronic granulomatous disease, so the T cells may come from the graft donor. CDR3s include the opening cysteine and the closing phenylalanine or tryptophan. Fields, in order: clone size, V gene, D gene, J gene, CDR3 protein, CDR3 DNA. The D gene is left open where the match is weak. A row's size may be missing; if present it is once, few, many or a size class.

size: once
V: TRBV12-3/TRBV12-4
D: .
J: TRBJ2-3
CDR3: CASTPDGTGTDTQYF
DNA: TGTGCCAGCACTCCTGACGGGACTGGCACAGATACGCAGTATTTT

size: .
V: TRBV6-5
D: TRBD2
J: TRBJ2-7
CDR3: CASSYGTSGEGEQYF
DNA: TGTGCCAGCAGTTACGGGACTAGCGGGGAGGGCGAGCAGTACTTC

size: .
V: TRBV12-3/TRBV12-4
D: .
J: TRBJ2-7
CDR3: CASRGQAYEQYF
DNA: TGTGCCAGCAGAGGACAAGCCTACGAGCAGTACTTC

size: .
V: TRBV4-3
D: TRBD1
J: TRBJ2-3
CDR3: CASSQGTGTDTQYF
DNA: TGCGCCAGCAGCCAAGGGACAGGGACAGATACGCAGTATTTT

size: few
V: TRBV14
D: TRBD2
J: TRBJ2-1
CDR3: CASSLKAGGSDEQFF
DNA: TGTGCCAGCAGCCTTAAAGCGGGAGGGTCAGATGAGCAGTTCTTC

size: .
V: TRBV28
D: TRBD1
J: TRBJ2-1
CDR3: CASRQGTYNEQFF
DNA: TGTGCCAGCAGACAGGGGACCTACAATGAGCAGTTCTTC

size: few
V: TRBV12-3/TRBV12-4
D: .
J: TRBJ2-1
CDR3: CASRTPFNPYNEQFF
DNA: TGTGCCAGCAGGACCCCCTTCAATCCCTACAATGAGCAGTTCTTC

size: many
V: TRBV4-3
D: .
J: TRBJ2-2
CDR3: CASSQDGAYGTGELFF
DNA: TGCGCCAGCAGCCAAGATGGAGCCTACGGCACCGGGGAGCTGTTTTTT

size: many
V: TRBV20-1
D: TRBD1
J: TRBJ2-7
CDR3: CSAFVPGQFQYF
DNA: TGCAGTGCTTTCGTCCCGGGACAGTTTCAGTACTTC

size: few
V: TRBV4-1
D: .
J: TRBJ2-1
CDR3: CASSQSANEQFF
DNA: TGCGCCAGCAGCCAATCGGCCAATGAGCAGTTCTTC

size: few
V: TRBV7-3
D: TRBD2
J: TRBJ2-1
CDR3: CASSFSGSNHNEQFF
DNA: TGTGCCAGCAGCTTTAGCGGGAGTAACCACAATGAGCAGTTCTTC

size: .
V: TRBV6-5
D: .
J: TRBJ2-3
CDR3: CASSYGAGINTDTQYF
DNA: TGTGCCAGCAGTTACGGTGCGGGGATAAACACAGATACGCAGTATTTT

size: many
V: TRBV24-1
D: .
J: TRBJ1-1
CDR3: CATSDPDTEAFF
DNA: TGTGCCACCAGTGACCCTGACACTGAAGCTTTCTTT

size: few
V: TRBV7-2
D: .
J: TRBJ2-7
CDR3: CASSLEWIGDYEQYF
DNA: TGTGCCAGCAGCTTAGAGTGGATAGGGGACTACGAGCAGTACTTC

size: .
V: TRBV25-1
D: .
J: TRBJ2-1
CDR3: CASSSGLYNEQFF
DNA: TGTGCCAGCAGTAGCGGACTATACAATGAGCAGTTCTTC

size: few
V: TRBV10-3
D: .
J: TRBJ2-5
CDR3: CAISEREEETQYF
DNA: TGTGCCATCAGTGAGCGCGAGGAGGAGACCCAGTACTTC

size: many
V: TRBV5-1
D: TRBD1
J: TRBJ1-1
CDR3: CASSLKTGGTEAFF
DNA: TGCGCCAGCAGCTTAAAGACAGGGGGCACTGAAGCTTTCTTT

size: .
V: TRBV5-1
D: .
J: TRBJ1-1
CDR3: CASSLAKDMNTEAFF
DNA: TGCGCCAGCAGCTTGGCTAAGGACATGAACACTGAAGCTTTCTTT

size: .
V: TRBV10-1
D: .
J: TRBJ2-2
CDR3: CASLDGLTGELFF
DNA: TGCGCCAGCCTGGACGGACTCACCGGGGAGCTGTTTTTT

size: few
V: TRBV2
D: .
J: TRBJ2-5
CDR3: CASSEASGAQETQYF
DNA: TGTGCCAGCAGTGAAGCTAGCGGAGCCCAAGAGACCCAGTACTTC

size: .
V: TRBV15
D: TRBD1
J: TRBJ2-2
CDR3: CATSRDRGHFDTGELFF
DNA: TGTGCCACCAGCAGGGACAGGGGGCATTTTGACACCGGGGAGCTGTTTTTT

size: .
V: TRBV20-1
D: .
J: TRBJ2-5
CDR3: CSALQNKETQYF
DNA: TGCAGTGCTCTGCAAAACAAAGAGACCCAGTACTTC

size: .
V: TRBV6-5
D: .
J: TRBJ2-3
CDR3: CASSYSSRKDTQYF
DNA: TGTGCCAGCAGTTACTCGAGCCGCAAAGATACGCAGTATTTT

size: once
V: TRBV12-3/TRBV12-4
D: TRBD1
J: TRBJ1-4
CDR3: CASSMTGFNEKLFF
DNA: TGTGCCAGCAGCATGACAGGGTTTAATGAAAAACTGTTTTTT

size: many
V: TRBV20-1
D: TRBD2
J: TRBJ2-3
CDR3: CSAWSSGGADTQYF
DNA: TGCAGTGCTTGGTCTAGCGGGGGAGCAGATACGCAGTATTTT

size: few
V: TRBV20-1
D: .
J: TRBJ2-2
CDR3: CSARGSGTNTGELFF
DNA: TGCAGTGCTAGAGGATCCGGGACGAACACCGGGGAGCTGTTTTTT

size: few
V: TRBV12-3/TRBV12-4
D: .
J: TRBJ1-2
CDR3: CASNTDNYGYTF
DNA: TGTGCCAGCAACACAGATAACTATGGCTACACCTTC

size: medium-sized
V: TRBV5-4
D: TRBD2
J: TRBJ2-7
CDR3: CASVTSGGYEQYF
DNA: TGTGCCAGCGTAACTAGCGGAGGCTACGAGCAGTACTTC

size: many
V: TRBV7-2
D: .
J: TRBJ2-1
CDR3: CASSKRKKDWDNEQFF
DNA: TGTGCCAGCAGCAAGAGGAAGAAAGACTGGGACAATGAGCAGTTCTTC